The 7 T cell receptor beta chains given below trace back to one sample, sequenced in a study of a mutant IDH1 vaccine in newly diagnosed glioma. Data came from immunoSEQ multiplex PCR; TCRdb stores just in-frame clones and leaves some out. The repertoire holds 30,000 to 35,000 clones, with 90% as singletons. Described time point: week 11, during vaccination. Vaccination comprised doses that each held 300 ug of mutant IDH1 20-mer peptide, plus topical imiquimod. Their specific antigens are unknown. The source was PBMCs, collected from a glioma patient whose treatment included an IDH1 peptide vaccine. These receptors were taken from a young man with glioma.

CDR3: CASSLGFGGQGPQAFF. CDR3 DNA sequence: TGTGCCAGCAGCTTAGGATTCGGGGGACAGGGCCCTCAGGCTTTCTTT. The chain recombines TRBV7-9 with TRBJ1-1; 9 bases agree with TRBD1. Germline values: CDR1 SEHNR, CDR2 FQNEAQ (reference sequence). Germline trimming cut 1 base from V and 11 bases from J; bases unmatched to any gene: 14. The CDR3 sequence is 16 residues long.

The rearrangement joins TRBV5-1 to TRBJ2-3, with 10 bases that match TRBD2. Trimming removed 4 bases from V and 4 bases from J; junction bases left unmatched: 6. Per the germline V gene, CDR1 is SGHRS and CDR2 is YFSETQ. The CDR3 loop spans 15 amino acids. The CDR3 coding sequence is TGCGCCAGCAGCGAGGGACTAGCGTGGGCAGATACGCAGTATTTT. This sequence encodes CASSEGLAWADTQYF.

J is TRBJ2-1 and V is TRBV30, with D perhaps matching TRBD2 (6 bases). CDR1 and CDR2 (germline): GTSNPN, SVGIG (reference sequence). The CDR3 extends over 11 amino acids. V was trimmed by 5 bases and J by 13 bases, leaving 15 bases between them. This CDR3 reads CAWLIGSLQFF. In DNA, the CDR3 is TGTGCCTGGCTTATCGGGAGCCTTCAGTTCTTC.

In its sample, this clone was seen once. V is TRBV7-2 and J is TRBJ1-1; D might be TRBD1 (6 bases). V dropped 3 bases and J dropped 2 bases, with 10 bases sitting between them. Germline V gives CDR1 SGHTA, CDR2 FQGNSA. This CDR3 comprises 14 residues. CDR3 in amino acids: CASSFTGLNTEAFF. Here the CDR3 DNA reads TGTGCCAGCAGCTTTACAGGGTTAAACACTGAAGCTTTCTTT.

This sequence joins TRBV29-1 and TRBJ1-2, with 7 bases identical to TRBD1. The CDR3 totals 13 residues. The germline V gene encodes CDR1 SQVTM and CDR2 ANQGSEA. With 5 bases clipped from V and 7 bases from J, the junction kept 10 bases outside the gene matches. CDR3 coding DNA: TGCAGCGTTTTGGACAGGATAGACTCTGGCTACACCTTC. Encoded protein: CSVLDRIDSGYTF.

This clone came up a few times. J is TRBJ2-3 and V is TRBV5-1; 10 nucleotides match TRBD2. In germline, CDR1 is SGHRS, CDR2 YFSETQ. V lost 5 bases, J lost 0 bases, and 9 bases stayed unmatched. The CDR3 has 17 residues. DNA of the CDR3: TGCGCCAGCAGTGGGGCTAGCGGGAGTACTAGCACAGATACGCAGTATTTT. Amino acids: CASSGASGSTSTDTQYF.

This clone has just one count. The V gene is TRBV6-6, the J gene TRBJ1-5; no firm D call. Trimming cost V 0 bases and J 6 bases, with 9 bases left between them. Germline V gene data show CDR1 as MNHNY and CDR2 as SVGAGI (reference sequence). The length of the CDR3 is 14 residues. The CDR3 protein is CASSYSKGSQPQHF. The CDR3 nucleotides read TGTGCCAGCAGTTACTCGAAAGGGTCTCAGCCCCAGCATTTT.